This TCR beta chain appears in the sequencing data of a study of blood T cell repertoires in COVID-19. Study in general: Both acute and convalescent COVID-19 samples were obtained from the United States, Italy and Spain. T cells, B-cell-depleted T cells, or PBMCs supplied cDNA or gDNA.

The germline V gene encodes CDR1 MNHEY and CDR2 SMNVEV (reference sequence). The length of the CDR3 is 14 residues. Trimming removed 8 bases from V and 8 bases from J, with 16 bases in between. Original handling: Cell counts per sample came from amplifying reference gene primers. Profiled with immunoSEQ multiplex PCR; TCRdb holds only in-frame clones, not every one. V and J calls and clone size are copied from that table; D and trimming were computed from the DNA. The table includes 270,000 or so clones, more than 70% detected once. The sample was peripheral blood. The TCR was taken from a woman between 18 and 30 years old with acute or convalescent COVID-19. V gene TRBV27 combines with J gene TRBJ1-6, with D hard to call. CDR3 DNA sequence: TGTGCCAGCGGAGACCGGATCATTTATTCACCCCTCCACTTT. It translates to CASGDRIIYSPLHF.